The text below deals with one T cell receptor (beta chain). This clone was counted only a few times. The target of this receptor is not known. No qualities accompany the bases; no much larger clone lies one base away. The receptor library was made with the immunoSEQ multiplex PCR assay. The multiplex PCR relied on a mix of 60 forward primers for TCR Vbeta segments and 13 reverse primers for TCR Jbeta segments. The CDR3 region of rearranged TCR beta genes was amplified from genomic DNA with a multiplex PCR assay. The Illumina HiSeq System was used to sequence the amplified TCR beta libraries as 87-base-pair reads. The source study handled its data this way. A later analysis tallied roughly 80 million unique TCR beta chains across the 666 repertoires, and roughly 11 million of those chains were shared by two or more donors. Raw reads were error-corrected and collapsed into unique sequences by a nearest-neighbor algorithm in which closely related sequences were merged to remove PCR and sequencing errors. CDR3 sequences were aligned to IMGT reference sequences to assign V, D and J gene segments. For a sequence to be retained, at least a six-nucleotide match to both a V gene segment and a J gene segment was required. A rearrangement counted as productive if the CDR3 had no stop codons and remained in frame with V and J, and every other rearrangement counted as non-productive. CDR3 was defined by IMGT convention, running from the second conserved V-encoded cysteine to the conserved J-encoded phenylalanine. The earlier analysis of approximately 500 of the donors excluded sequences that lacked an unambiguous match to a single V gene segment. An earlier analysis of a few hundred of the donors called V segments functional above 56.7% productive rearrangements and segregating when the between-donor standard deviation exceeded 5%. A statistical classification framework was built to diagnose cytomegalovirus status from the catalog of TCR beta chain sequences. V and J gene assignment, in a later analysis, came from comparing TCR nucleotide sequences with IMGT/GENE-DB human TR gene sequences. In a later analysis, CDR3 sequences and most-parsimonious VDJ recombination scenarios were assigned using the TCRdist pipeline. In a later analysis, each TCR beta chain was defined by its CDR3 amino acid sequence together with its V-gene family, and reads without a unique V-gene family were excluded. In a later analysis, 550 to 650 highly shared, low-generation-probability nucleotide sequences were removed to address suspected cross-contamination and a sequencing artifact. For each public chain, a later analysis derived a clonal expansion index from normalized ranks of inferred template counts within each repertoire. Generation probabilities in a later analysis came from a VDJ recombination model fitted to out-of-frame rearrangements, and those results were checked against IGoR. Hypergeometric tests were used in a later analysis to score TCR-TCR, TCR-HLA and TCR-CMV co-occurrence, with a repertoire-size bias correction applied to the TCR pairs. To estimate false discovery rates, a later analysis permuted the HLA or CMV assignments 20 times. In a later analysis, co-occurring TCRs were grouped using DBSCAN, with TCRdist sequence similarity added in when clustering inside HLA-allele-positive subsets. Co-occurrence clustering excluded repertoires with fewer than 30,000 or more than 120,000 public chains, plus five with anomalous nucleotide sharing. This is the immuneACCESS table as TCRdb keeps it, with only in-frame sequences that have V and J called. A part of the clones is gone; compared with another copy, unresolved V genes explain less than half, and the rest is unexplained. The V and J calls and clone size were taken over from that table, and D and trimming were inferred from the DNA. In all, the sample holds 90,000 to 95,000 clones, and roughly 79% of those were seen once. The top ten clones comprise 0.57% of the sample.

This specimen belongs to a study of cytomegalovirus exposure and HLA in healthy donors (dated by TCRdb to the late 2010s). For context, the study as a whole: An earlier analysis of around 600 of the donors reported 250 to 350 Gb of sequence data and roughly 110 million unique TCR beta sequences from 150 million to 200 million T cells. A later genetic analysis took genome-wide SNP genotypes for about 65% of the roughly 670 donors and used that subset as a discovery cohort. Alongside the repertoire data, information on donor age, sex, ethnicity and CMV serostatus was compiled. Typing coverage varied by locus: roughly 620-640 donors for A, B, C, DRB1 and DQB1; approximately 520 for DQA1; approximately 610 for DPA1; roughly 450 for DPB1. The study aimed to test whether signatures of past pathogen exposure could be identified by cataloging public T cell receptors. The study used immunosequencing to profile the T cell repertoires of 666 subjects and linked those repertoires to cytomegalovirus serostatus. All discovery cohort repertoires had been generated using a single sequencing platform. In an earlier analysis of roughly 600 of the donors, high-throughput TCR beta sequencing was used to judge whether each TCR beta V gene segment behaved as functional or pseudogenic. Of the roughly 400 genotyped donors, about 84% fell in the genetic ancestry cluster associated with self-reported Caucasian donors. Roughly 300 gigabases of sequencing data and around 88 million unique TCR sequences made up an early release that covered 500 to 700 HLA-typed donors. Both class I and class II loci were covered by HLA typing, at four-digit resolution. In a later analysis, previously published TCR beta repertoires from several hundred donors were re-analyzed and high-resolution HLA genotyping was added so that TCR occurrence patterns could be studied. In the later analysis, no new phenotypic data were used to find candidate immune exposures; instead, reliance was placed on TCR beta sequences and their occurrence across donors. Because of strong linkage in the cohort, four to six DR-DQ haplotypes were treated as single units for association and clustering. To predict cytomegalovirus infection status, the study combined high-throughput TCR immunosequencing, statistical association of individual TCRs with disease status, and machine learning. In addition to the first cohort of 666 subjects, a separate validation cohort of approximately 120 different subjects was used. Across around 400 genotyped donors of the cohort, an average of about 240,000 unique TCR beta nucleotide sequences per donor were sequenced, and approximately 19% of those sequences were non-productive. Findings and caveats that apply to the study as a whole: HLA typing was unavailable for some donors at each locus, so association tests used only the typed subset. Immune exposure information for the cohort was limited to CMV serostatus. Broadly in line with IMGT annotations, most TCR beta V segments showed up in productive rearrangements about 87% or about 30% of the time in an earlier analysis of about 500 of the donors. In both the original and validation cohorts, the classifier was reported to diagnose cytomegalovirus status with high specificity and sensitivity. When HLA alleles, especially DR and DQ, strongly co-occurred, TCR associations were difficult to assign to individual alleles. In a later analysis, most CMV-associated TCR beta chains were found to appear HLA-restricted, with HLA associations seemingly driven largely by CMV exposure. A total of about 150 TCR beta chains were listed by the study as associated with cytomegalovirus. In vitro tests confirmed that three of the cytomegalovirus-associated TCR beta chains recognize cytomegalovirus antigens. Specific HLA alleles were associated with about 17,000 TCR beta sequences at a false discovery rate of 0.05 in a later analysis. In a later analysis, TCR association rates were found to vary across HLA loci, with the most associated TCRs seen for DRB1 alleles and the fewest for HLA-C alleles. Some IMGT-functional V segments, including TRBV6-2 and TRBV6-3, could not be distinguished by the 87-base-pair reads and were therefore excluded. Linkage disequilibrium might explain the correlated functional status among segregating V segments, but an unknown experimental factor could not be excluded. Presence/absence analyses assumed roughly uniform sequencing depth across donors, an assumption that may not hold. Approximately 18 rarely observed V segments, including chromosome 9 orphons, were excluded from the earlier analysis of several hundred of the donors because counts were too low. In a later genetic analysis, a missense DCLRE1C variant was associated with V-gene and J-gene trimming of TCR beta chains, and the association was replicated in an independent cohort. Several of the top co-occurrence clusters appeared to be linked to parvovirus B19, influenza, CMV and Epstein-Barr virus, according to a later analysis. A cluster of highly shared sequence variants was judged likely to be a technical artifact of the sequencing pipeline. It was suggested by the authors that the approach could potentially be generalized to other disease states and immunological phenotypes. In this cohort, only TCR beta chains were sequenced, and detectable features were limited by the absence of alpha or paired-chain data. While some public TCRs were present in many individuals, most TCR sequences turned up only very rarely across donors. In a later analysis, HLA-associated TCR beta chains were found to be more clonally expanded and to have lower generation probabilities than equally common non-associated chains. A further reported finding was that TCR beta sequences accurately predicted the HLA-A and HLA-B alleles for most subjects in the first cohort. Compared with the approximately 670-donor mean, donors in an Asian-associated ancestry cluster had fewer N-insertions in productive TCRs, according to a later genetic analysis.

Reading the germline V gene gives CDR1 LGHNA and CDR2 YNFKEQ. V is clipped by 1 base and J by 6 bases, and the sequence between their germline boundaries is 9 bases long. Its CDR3 holds 13 amino acids, cysteine through phenylalanine. Only the CDR3 region is kept as DNA, spanning 39 bases read in frame from base 1. The cohort was made up of approximately 670 healthy bone marrow donors. Cohort members were all nominally healthy when sampled, although unrecorded immune exposures were likely present. The donor was CMV seronegative and belonged to the group of over 300 seronegative cohort members. A peripheral blood sample was provided by each donor, and peripheral blood mononuclear cells were used for TCR beta sequencing. Genomic DNA extraction from the blood cell samples was performed with the Qiagen DNeasy Blood Extraction Kit.

This sequence originates from a man aged 25-45 years in good health and CMV-seronegative. What was sequenced was PBMCs. Recombination connected TRBV4-2 to TRBJ1-1; perhaps TRBD1 is the D gene, with 6 bases matching. The nucleotide sequence is given as TGTGCCAGCAGCCAAGTACAGGGTGCTGAAGCTTTCTTT. Its product reads: CASSQVQGAEAFF.